The 6 T cell receptor beta chains listed next were all sequenced from one sample in a study of Ad26.COV2.S vaccination and SARS-CoV-2 variants. Sample treatment: around 19 received Ad26.COV2.S at low or high dose, single or two shots; 5 received placebo; per-sample allocation not given. Sampling happened 63 days after the first vaccine or placebo injection. Measured with immunoSEQ multiplex PCR; TCRdb has only the in-frame clones, and not every one. Of 400,000 or so clones listed, roughly nine tenths were seen once; the top ten hold under 4%. The sample in question was peripheral blood, obtained in a trial of Ad26.COV2.S vaccine versus placebo. These receptors were obtained from a person aged 18 to 59 who received the Ad26.COV2.S COVID-19 vaccine or a placebo.

This clone was recorded a few times. The chain links TRBV27 to TRBJ1-2, with TRBD1 identical over 8 bases. The CDR3 totals 14 residues. Trimming cost V 6 bases and J 7 bases; bases outside gene matches: 10. The V gene's germline CDR1 is MNHEY and CDR2 SMNVEV (reference sequence). CDR3 bases: TGTGCCAGCAGCCCACAGGGGGTATCGGGTGGCTACACCTTC. It is translated as CASSPQGVSGGYTF.

The V call is TRBV4-1, the J call TRBJ2-5, with D tentatively TRBD2 (6 bases). The CDR3 loop spans 15 amino acids. The germline V gene encodes CDR1 MGHRA and CDR2 YSYEKL. V was cut by 0 bases and J by 1 base, with 9 bases left in between. The CDR3 region is CASSQEGRSQETQYF. The CDR3 region has the DNA TGCGCCAGCAGCCAAGAGGGGAGGTCCCAAGAGACCCAGTACTTC.

The chain combines TRBV7-9 with TRBJ1-1; D uncertain. Germline V gene lookup returns CDR1 SEHNR and CDR2 FQNEAQ (reference sequence). The germline V and J ends were trimmed by 1 base and 4 bases, with 10 bases remaining between them. The CDR3 is 14 residues long. Here the CDR3 DNA reads TGTGCCAGCAGCTTAGAAGGGTTTGCCACTGAAGCTTTCTTT. Translation gives CASSLEGFATEAFF.

The chain links TRBV28 to TRBJ2-1; 12 nucleotides line up with TRBD2. J gave up 6 bases and V 7 bases, and 10 bases lay outside the gene matches. This CDR3 comprises 16 residues. From germline, CDR1 is MDHEN and CDR2 SYDVKM. The CDR3 sequence is CASKYSSGGALNEQFF. CDR3 nucleotide sequence: TGTGCCAGCAAATATTCTAGCGGGGGGGCCCTCAATGAGCAGTTCTTC. Full variable domain (outside the CDR3, taken from reference TRBV28 and TRBJ2-1): DVKVTQSSRYLVKRTGEKVFLECVQDMDHENMFWYRQDPGLGLRLIYFSYDVKMKEKGDIPEGYSVSREKKERFSLILESASTNQTSMYLCASKYSSGGALNEQFFGPGTRLTVL.

The V call is TRBV4-2, the J call TRBJ2-6, with D hard to call. This CDR3 has 17 residues. The germline CDR1 and CDR2 sequences are LGHNA and YNFKEQ. Deletions cut 0 bases from V and 0 bases from J, with 9 bases between. CDR3 in DNA: TGTGCCAGCAGCCAAGAAACCGGAGACTCTGGGGCCAACGTCCTGACTTTC. The encoded protein is CASSQETGDSGANVLTF.

The chain recombines TRBV5-5 with TRBJ1-4; D may be TRBD1 (6 bases). V shed 3 bases and J shed 7 bases, with 16 bases lying between them. Germline CDR1 SGHKS, CDR2 YYEKEE (reference sequence). This CDR3 is built from 15 residues. CDR3 nucleotide sequence: TGTGCCAGCAGCTCACCCCCCCCAGGGGTTGAAAAACTGTTTTTT. This gives the protein CASSSPPPGVEKLFF.